One sample yielded the 16 T cell receptor beta chains listed below, sequenced in a study of OX40 agonist ivuxolimab in advanced cancers. Profiling relied on immunoSEQ multiplex PCR, and the TCRdb table lists in-frame clones only, not all of them. The sample includes 40,000 to 50,000 clones, roughly 90% seen only once; the top ten take around 0.5%. Sequences were derived from CD4+ or CD8+ T cells sorted from blood, sampled in a trial of the OX40 agonist ivuxolimab. Receptor source: an adult with an advanced solid tumor such as melanoma, head and neck, liver or kidney cancer.

The chain recombines TRBV9 with TRBJ2-1, with a tentative D call TRBD2 (5 bases). The CDR3 totals 13 residues. The germline V and J ends were trimmed by 0 bases and 7 bases, with 8 bases remaining between them. Germline values: CDR1 SGDLS, CDR2 YYNGEE. The CDR3 loop reads CASSVATGNEQFF. In nucleotides, the CDR3 is TGTGCCAGCAGCGTAGCTACGGGGAATGAGCAGTTCTTC.

The chain joins TRBV5-4 to TRBJ2-3, with D maybe TRBD2 (6 bases). The CDR3 loop spans 15 amino acids. Trimming took 0 bases from V and 3 from J, leaving 11 bases between them. Germline V gives CDR1 SGHNT, CDR2 YYREEE (reference sequence). CDR3: CASSLGAGTTDTQYF. The CDR3 bases are TGTGCCAGCAGCTTGGGGGCGGGGACGACAGATACGCAGTATTTT.

The chain couples TRBV30 to TRBJ1-5; D remains unclear. CDR3 size: 15 residues. The germline V and J ends were trimmed by 2 bases and 7 bases, with 18 bases remaining between them. CDR1 and CDR2 from the germline V gene are GTSNPN and SVGIG (reference sequence). The CDR3 reads CAWSPVGSDYQPQHF. The CDR3 nucleotides are TGTGCCTGGAGTCCCGTAGGCTCCGATTACCAGCCCCAGCATTTT.

The CDR3 sequence is CASSLSLYGLEGYTF. CDR3 in DNA: TGCGCCAGCAGCCTAAGCCTCTACGGGCTGGAGGGCTACACCTTC. The rearrangement links TRBV4-1 to TRBJ1-2, with D unresolved. The CDR3 length is 15 residues. Germline CDR1 reads MGHRA; CDR2 reads YSYEKL. Trimming stripped 4 bases from V and 8 bases from J, with 20 bases between.

The chain uses TRBV5-4 and TRBJ2-1; maybe TRBD1 (6 bases). CDR3 length: 14 residues. V was pared by 1 base and J by 6 bases, with 11 bases between. CDR1 and CDR2 (germline): SGHNT, YYREEE (reference sequence). As DNA, the CDR3 is TGTGCCAGCAGCTTGATACAGGGTGGCAATGAGCAGTTCTTC. Amino acids: CASSLIQGGNEQFF.

The chain recombines TRBV18 with TRBJ1-3; D is unresolved. Per the germline V gene, CDR1 is KGHSH and CDR2 is LQKENI. Trimming pared 2 bases from V and 1 base from J, leaving 3 bases between. The CDR3 extends over 13 amino acids. For the CDR3, the DNA is TGTGCCAGCTCACCAATATCTGGAAACACCATATATTTT. The encoded protein is CASSPISGNTIYF. Full variable domain (missing parts from reference TRBV18 and TRBJ1-3): NAGVMQNPRHLVRRRGQEARLRCSPMKGHSHVYWYRQLPEEGLKFMVYLQKENIIDESGMPKERFSAEFPKEGPSILRIQQVVRGDSAAYFCASSPISGNTIYFGEGSWLTVV.

The chain uses TRBV6-1 and TRBJ1-5; D is possibly TRBD1 (5 bases). This CDR3 is 12 amino acids long. Germline V gene data show CDR1 as MNHNS and CDR2 as SASEGT. V was shortened by 2 bases and J by 12 bases, with 11 bases between the two germline ends. CDR3 DNA sequence: TGTGCCAGCAGTGAACAGGGAGCAAACCAGCATTTT. Protein product: CASSEQGANQHF.

The V call is TRBV4-1, the J call TRBJ1-2; TRBD1 aligns across 8 bases. The germline V gene has CDR1 MGHRA and CDR2 YSYEKL. The CDR3 length is 13 residues. J lost 3 bases, V lost 4 bases, and 1 base had no gene match. CDR3 DNA: TGCGCCAGCAGCCTGGACAGGGACTATGGCTACACCTTC. It codes for CASSLDRDYGYTF.

This clone was observed a single time. J is TRBJ2-7 and V is TRBV21-1; TRBD1 is taken as the D call from the table, unchecked against the DNA. TRBV21-1 is an annotated pseudogene. The CDR3 loop spans 17 amino acids. CDR3 residues: CASSPQFGGTGFGEQYF. The CDR3 nucleotides read TGTGCCAGCAGCCCACAATTTGGAGGGACAGGGTTTGGCGAGCAGTACTTC.

About this clone: Other DNA sequences in the same sample also yield this CDR3. The chain combines TRBV5-1 with TRBJ2-5; maybe TRBD1 (5 bases). V shed 0 bases and J shed 2 bases, with 8 bases lying between them. The germline V gene encodes CDR1 SGHRS and CDR2 YFSETQ. The CDR3 consists of 14 residues. The CDR3 region has the DNA TGCGCCAGCAGCTTGGAGGGGCGTCAAGAGACCCAGTACTTC. It is translated as CASSLEGRQETQYF.

The chain employs TRBV6-5 and TRBJ1-3, with 8 bases matching TRBD1. This CDR3 is 15 amino acids long. The trim removed 2 bases at V and 4 bases at J, leaving 4 bases unmatched. Looked up from germline, CDR1 is MNHEY and CDR2 is SVGAGI. CDR3 bases: TGTGCCAGCAGTTACAGGACAGGGATGGGAAACACCATATATTTT. It translates to CASSYRTGMGNTIYF.

J is TRBJ2-1 and V is TRBV9; D assignment may be TRBD1 or TRBD2 (5 bases each). This CDR3 is built from 12 residues. The V end was cut by 0 bases, the J end by 9 bases, with 7 bases between. CDR1 and CDR2 (germline): SGDLS, YYNGEE. CDR3 amino acids: CASSVGGPEQFF. The DNA for the CDR3 is TGTGCCAGCAGCGTAGGGGGACCTGAGCAGTTCTTC.

The CDR3 here is CASSFGVVAGTGELFF. The CDR3 DNA reads as TGCGCCAGCAGCTTTGGGGTAGTCGCGGGGACCGGGGAGCTGTTTTTT. The J gene is TRBJ2-2, the V gene TRBV5-1; maybe TRBD2 (6 bases). The V gene lost 2 bases and the J gene lost 5 bases, with 16 bases spanning the gap. Germline V gene data show CDR1 as SGHRS and CDR2 as YFSETQ. This CDR3 has 16 residues.

The genes are TRBV4-1 and TRBJ1-1; D is ambiguous. V was shortened by 1 base and J by 0 bases, with 18 bases between the two germline ends. This CDR3 comprises 18 residues. Germline V gene data show CDR1 as MGHRA and CDR2 as YSYEKL. CDR3: CASSQANLVAGLNTEAFF. DNA of the CDR3: TGCGCCAGCAGCCAAGCTAATTTGGTGGCGGGGTTGAACACTGAAGCTTTCTTT.

V gene TRBV2 combines with J gene TRBJ1-3, with D unresolved. V gave up 7 bases and J gave up 0 bases, with 13 bases separating them. CDR3 length equals 15 residues. CDR1 and CDR2 (germline): SNHLY, FYNNEI. The CDR3 here is CASTTMPYSGNTIYF. DNA of the CDR3: TGTGCCAGCACTACGATGCCATACTCTGGAAACACCATATATTTT.

This rearrangement joins TRBV30 to TRBJ2-2; D gene ambiguous. CDR3 length: 12 amino acids. The germline V gene encodes CDR1 GTSNPN and CDR2 SVGIG (reference sequence). V dropped 5 bases and J dropped 1 base, with 5 bases sitting between them. This CDR3 is CAWEGNTGELFF. Here the CDR3 DNA reads TGTGCCTGGGAAGGGAACACCGGGGAGCTGTTTTTT.